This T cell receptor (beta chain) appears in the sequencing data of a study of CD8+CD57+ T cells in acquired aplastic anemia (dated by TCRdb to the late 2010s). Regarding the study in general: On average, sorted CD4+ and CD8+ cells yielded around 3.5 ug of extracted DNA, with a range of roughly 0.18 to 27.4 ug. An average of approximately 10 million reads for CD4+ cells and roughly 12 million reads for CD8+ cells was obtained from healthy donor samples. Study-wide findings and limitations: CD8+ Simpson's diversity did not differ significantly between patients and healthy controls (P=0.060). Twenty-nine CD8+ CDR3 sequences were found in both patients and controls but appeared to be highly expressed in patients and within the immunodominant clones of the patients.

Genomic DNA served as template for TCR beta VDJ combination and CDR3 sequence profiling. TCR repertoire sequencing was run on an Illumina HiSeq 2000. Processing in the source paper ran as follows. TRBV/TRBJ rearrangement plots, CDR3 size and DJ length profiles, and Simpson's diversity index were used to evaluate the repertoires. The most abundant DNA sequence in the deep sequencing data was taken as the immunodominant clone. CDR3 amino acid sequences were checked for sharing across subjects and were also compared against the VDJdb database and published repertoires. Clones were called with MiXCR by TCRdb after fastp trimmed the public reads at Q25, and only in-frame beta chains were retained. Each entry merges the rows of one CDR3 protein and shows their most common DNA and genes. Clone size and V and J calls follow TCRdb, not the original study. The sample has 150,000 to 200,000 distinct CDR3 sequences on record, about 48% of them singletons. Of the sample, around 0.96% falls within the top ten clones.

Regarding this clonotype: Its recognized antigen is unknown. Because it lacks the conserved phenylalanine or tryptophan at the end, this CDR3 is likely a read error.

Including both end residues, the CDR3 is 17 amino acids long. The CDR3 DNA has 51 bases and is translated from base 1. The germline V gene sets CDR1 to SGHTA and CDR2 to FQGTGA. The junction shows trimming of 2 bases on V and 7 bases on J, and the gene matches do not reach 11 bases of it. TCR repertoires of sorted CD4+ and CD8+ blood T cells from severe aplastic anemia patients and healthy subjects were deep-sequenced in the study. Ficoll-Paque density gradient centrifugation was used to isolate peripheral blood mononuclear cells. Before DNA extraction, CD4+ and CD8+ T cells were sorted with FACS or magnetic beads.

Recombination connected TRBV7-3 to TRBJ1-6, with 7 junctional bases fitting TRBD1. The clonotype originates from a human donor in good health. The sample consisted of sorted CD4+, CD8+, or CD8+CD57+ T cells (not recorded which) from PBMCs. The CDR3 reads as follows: CASSLGDSRFGNSPLHL. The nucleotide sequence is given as TGTGCCAGCAGCTTAGGGGACAGTCGGTTTGGCAATTCACCCCTCCACTTG.